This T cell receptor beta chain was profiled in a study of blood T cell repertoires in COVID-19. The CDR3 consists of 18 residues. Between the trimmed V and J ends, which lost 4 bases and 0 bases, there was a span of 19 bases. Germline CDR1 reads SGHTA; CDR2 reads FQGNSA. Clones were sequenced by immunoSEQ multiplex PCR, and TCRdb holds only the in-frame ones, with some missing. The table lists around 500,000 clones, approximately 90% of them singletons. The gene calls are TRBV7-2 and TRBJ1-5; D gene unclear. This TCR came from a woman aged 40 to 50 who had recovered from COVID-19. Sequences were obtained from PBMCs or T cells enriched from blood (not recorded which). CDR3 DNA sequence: TGTGCCAGCAGCTCGAGACCTCTAGGAGAATATAGCAATCAGCCCCAGCATTTT. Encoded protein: CASSSRPLGEYSNQPQHF.